This T cell receptor (beta chain) was documented in a study of T cell responses to AZD1222 COVID-19 vaccine (dated by TCRdb to the early 2020s). Concerning the study at large: TCR sequencing was performed for 233 trial participants, of whom approximately 200 were given two doses of AZD1222 and approximately 25 were given two doses of MenACWY control vaccine. Enrollment into the trials was organized by age into subgroups of 18-55, 56-69 and 70-plus years, and those subgroups contained roughly 140, 27 and 60 TCR-sequenced participants, respectively. Overall study results and their limits: Because no day 14 peak-response samples were available, the repertoires could be characterized only after the peak T cell response. Epitopes outside the regions mutated in the B.1.351 and B.1.1.7 variants were reportedly recognized by nearly half of the unique spike-specific TCRs. Only 5 to 7 AZD1222 recipients were SARS-CoV-2 seropositive at baseline, limiting conclusions about previously exposed vaccinees. After two AZD1222 doses, both the breadth and the depth of spike-specific TCRs were significantly higher than at day 0 and than in MenACWY recipients. In the small 56-69-year group, the increase in depth fell short of significance, most likely because of low power. CD4 TCRs associated with the vaccine covered the entire spike protein, and the dominant responses were in regions 160-218 and 743-854. Participants were mostly white British and included more females than males, and it was suggested by the authors that clonal diversity may have been underestimated.

The CDR3 regions of human TCRbeta chains were analyzed by immunosequencing. For the original study's pipeline: TCRs in the repertoires were compared against a reference library of SARS-CoV-2-specific TCRs that had been generated with the MIRA antigen-specificity platform. Breadth was defined as the fraction of unique TCRs that were SARS-CoV-2-associated. Depth was defined as the fraction of total T cells that were SARS-CoV-2-associated. Using the MIRA data, every spike-specific TCR was mapped to the spike region that the TCR reacted to and assigned to either a CD4 or a CD8 class. Log10-transformed breadth and depth values were compared by one-way ANOVA with Sidak's multiple comparisons tests. In its TCRdb copy, this immuneACCESS table keeps in-frame sequences only and misses some clones. Where compared with another copy, unresolved V genes explain less than half of these, and the others have no known cause. The DNA gave D and trimming, while V, J and clone size come from that table. A total of roughly 160,000 clones appear in this sample, around 85% of them only once. The ten largest make up 1.1% of the sample.

CDR1 LGHNA and CDR2 YNFKEQ are derived from the germline V gene. The junction shows trimming of 1 base on V and 0 bases on J, plus 7 bases between the germline ends. Its CDR3 holds 16 amino acids, cysteine through phenylalanine. The DNA shown is the 48-base CDR3, in frame from base 1. The time point label for this specimen denotes: about 28 days (+/-7) after the second vaccine dose. AZD1222 recipients with second doses at about 4 weeks or about 12 weeks were pooled, because spike-specific TCR depth and breadth did not differ between schedules. Vaccinee samples were obtained from the UK trials COV001 and COV002, which included a single-blind randomized controlled phase 2/3 trial of AZD1222 (ChAdOx1 nCoV-19) in healthy adults. For TCRbeta chain sequencing, PBMC samples were collected from trial participants at day 0 and at day 28 after the second dose. As concerns this clone: This clone's antigen is unknown. No clone much larger than this one lies a single base away; base qualities are absent.

The V and J genes are TRBV4-2 and TRBJ2-6; no confident D gene assignment can be made. This clonotype was sampled from an adult who received the AZD1222 COVID-19 vaccine. Here the sequenced sample was peripheral blood, taken 28 days after the second AZD1222 dose. The CDR3 here reads CASSQVSGSGANVLTF. Here is the DNA: TGTGCCAGCAGCCAAGTTAGTGGCTCTGGGGCCAACGTCCTGACTTTC.